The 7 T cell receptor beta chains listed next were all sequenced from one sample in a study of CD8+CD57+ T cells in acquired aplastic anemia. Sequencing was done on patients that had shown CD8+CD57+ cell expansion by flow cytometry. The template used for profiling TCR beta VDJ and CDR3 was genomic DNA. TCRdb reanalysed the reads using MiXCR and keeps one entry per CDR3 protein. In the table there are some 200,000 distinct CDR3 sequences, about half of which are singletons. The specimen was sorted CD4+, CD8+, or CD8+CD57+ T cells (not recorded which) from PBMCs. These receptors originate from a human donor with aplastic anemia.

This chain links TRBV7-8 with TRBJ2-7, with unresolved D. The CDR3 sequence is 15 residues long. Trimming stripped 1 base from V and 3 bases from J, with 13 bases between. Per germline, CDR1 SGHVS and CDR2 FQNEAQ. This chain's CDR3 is CASSLVGGDLYEQYF. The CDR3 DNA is TGTGCCAGCAGCTTAGTAGGCGGAGACCTCTACGAGCAGTACTTC.

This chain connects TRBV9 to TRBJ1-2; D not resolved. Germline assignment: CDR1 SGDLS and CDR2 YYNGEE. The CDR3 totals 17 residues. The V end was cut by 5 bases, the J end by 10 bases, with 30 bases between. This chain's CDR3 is CASSEEVILANYEDYTF. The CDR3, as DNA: TGTGCCAGCAGTGAAGAAGTCATCTTAGCTAACTATGAGGACTACACCTTC.

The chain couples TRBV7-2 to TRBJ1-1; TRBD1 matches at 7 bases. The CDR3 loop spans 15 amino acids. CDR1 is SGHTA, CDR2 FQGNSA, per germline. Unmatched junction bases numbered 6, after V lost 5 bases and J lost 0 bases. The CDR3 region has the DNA TGTGCCAGCAGCACCCGACAGGGAGTGAACACTGAAGCTTTCTTT. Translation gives CASSTRQGVNTEAFF.

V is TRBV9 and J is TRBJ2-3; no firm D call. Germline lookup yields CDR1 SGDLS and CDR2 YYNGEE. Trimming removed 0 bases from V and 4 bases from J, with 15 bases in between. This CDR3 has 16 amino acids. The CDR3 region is CASSVVPGQVADTQYF. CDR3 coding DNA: TGTGCCAGCAGCGTAGTGCCCGGTCAGGTAGCAGATACGCAGTATTTT.

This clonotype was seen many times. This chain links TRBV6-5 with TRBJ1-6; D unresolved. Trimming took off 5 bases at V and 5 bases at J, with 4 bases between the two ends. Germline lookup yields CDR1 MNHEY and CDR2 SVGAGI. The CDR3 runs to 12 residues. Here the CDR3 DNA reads TGTGCCAGCAGTCGTAATAATTCACCCCTCCACTTT. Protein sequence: CASSRNNSPLHF.

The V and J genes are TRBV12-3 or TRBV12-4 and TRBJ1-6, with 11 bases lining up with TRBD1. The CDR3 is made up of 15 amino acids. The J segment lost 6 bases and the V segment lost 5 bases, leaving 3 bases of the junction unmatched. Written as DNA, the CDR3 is TGTGCCAGCAGTGAGGGGACAGGGGGTAATTCACCCCTCCACTTT. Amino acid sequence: CASSEGTGGNSPLHF.

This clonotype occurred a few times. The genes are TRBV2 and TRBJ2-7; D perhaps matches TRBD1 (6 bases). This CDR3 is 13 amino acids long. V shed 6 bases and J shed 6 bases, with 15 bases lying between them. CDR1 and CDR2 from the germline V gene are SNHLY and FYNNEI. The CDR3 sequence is CASRWDGRGEQYF. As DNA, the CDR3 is TGTGCCAGCAGGTGGGACGGCAGGGGCGAGCAGTACTTC.